This T cell receptor (beta chain) was identified in a study of control samples from healthy donors and cancer patients. The data were produced by immunoSEQ multiplex PCR, yet TCRdb's version contains in-frame clones alone and is incomplete. The sample lists 95,000 to 150,000 clones; over 75% were seen once. The CDR3 covers 17 residues. Looked up from germline, CDR1 is SGHRS and CDR2 is YFSETQ. V was trimmed by 0 bases and J by 2 bases, leaving 16 bases between them. The gene calls are TRBV5-1 and TRBJ2-3; D may be TRBD2 (5 bases). Sequencing was done on a sample of blood. This sequence was found in a man aged 60 to 75 in good health. The CDR3 nucleotides read TGCGCCAGCAGCTTGGGGTTCCTAGCCACTTTCACAGATACGCAGTATTTT. This translates into CASSLGFLATFTDTQYF.